The source of this TCR beta chain is a study of blood T cell repertoires in COVID-19. Study-level information: Italy, Spain and the United States were the sources of the convalescent and acute COVID-19 samples.

V gave up 4 bases and J gave up 2 bases, with 17 bases separating them. This CDR3 contains 16 residues. CDR1 and CDR2 (germline): MNHNS, SASEGT. Authors' data handling: Reference gene primer amplification gave estimated nucleated cell counts. TCRdb's table, derived via immunoSEQ multiplex PCR, lists solely in-frame clones and lacks some. V, J and clone size are taken as reported in that table, and D and trimming were inferred from the DNA itself. The sample records tens of thousands of clones, around 83% being singletons. This receptor was identified in a human donor in a cohort sampled during active COVID-19. What was sequenced was peripheral blood. V gene TRBV6-1 combines with J gene TRBJ1-1, with D possibly matching TRBD1 (6 bases). CDR3 amino acids: CASSVGQQRINTEAFF. The CDR3 DNA reads as TGTGCCAGCAGTGTTGGACAGCAGCGAATCAACACTGAAGCTTTCTTT.